This TCR beta chain derives from a study of liver allograft versus peripheral blood T cells. For the study at large: Transplanted-liver and recipient peripheral blood T cell receptor repertoires were compared.

By sample fraction, this clonotype is medium-sized. One entry per CDR3 protein, called by TCRdb with MiXCR from the reads. In the table there are about 9,600 distinct CDR3 sequences, 14% to 15% of which are singletons. The CDR3 has 16 amino acids. Germline lookup yields CDR1 MNHEY and CDR2 SVGAGI. The V gene end was trimmed by 5 bases and the J gene end by 7 bases; junction bases not matched to a gene: 9. This sequence was found in a human patient who had a liver transplant. Some T cells may originate from the graft donor. V and J are TRBV6-5 and TRBJ2-1; 12 bases are a match to TRBD2. The CDR3 loop reads CASSRRLAGAGNEQFF. CDR3 nucleotide sequence: TGTGCCAGCAGTAGAAGACTAGCGGGAGCGGGTAATGAGCAGTTCTTC.